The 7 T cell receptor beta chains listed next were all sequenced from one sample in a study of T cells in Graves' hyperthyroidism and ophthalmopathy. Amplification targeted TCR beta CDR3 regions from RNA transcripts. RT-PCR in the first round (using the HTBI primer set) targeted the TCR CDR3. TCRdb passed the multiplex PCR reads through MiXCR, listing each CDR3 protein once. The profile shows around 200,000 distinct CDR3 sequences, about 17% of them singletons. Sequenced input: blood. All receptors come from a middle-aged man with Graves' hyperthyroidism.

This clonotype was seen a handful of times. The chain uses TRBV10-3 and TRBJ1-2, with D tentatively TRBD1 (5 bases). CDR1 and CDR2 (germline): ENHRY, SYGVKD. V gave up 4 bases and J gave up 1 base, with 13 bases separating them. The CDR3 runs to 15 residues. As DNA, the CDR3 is TGTGCCATCAGTGCTCGGGGCAGAGGTAACTATGGCTACACCTTC. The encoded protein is CAISARGRGNYGYTF.

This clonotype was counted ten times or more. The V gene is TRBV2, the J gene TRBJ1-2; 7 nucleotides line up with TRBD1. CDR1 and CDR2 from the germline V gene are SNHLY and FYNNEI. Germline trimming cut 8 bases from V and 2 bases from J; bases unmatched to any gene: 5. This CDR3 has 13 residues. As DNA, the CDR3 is TGTGCCAGCCGACAGGGACTCAACTATGGCTACACCTTC. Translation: CASRQGLNYGYTF.

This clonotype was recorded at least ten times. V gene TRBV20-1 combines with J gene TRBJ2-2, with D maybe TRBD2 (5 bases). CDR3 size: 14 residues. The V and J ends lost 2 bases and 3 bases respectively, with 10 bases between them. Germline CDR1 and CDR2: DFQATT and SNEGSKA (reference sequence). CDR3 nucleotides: TGCAGTGCTAGATGGGGAGTAGACACCGGGGAGCTGTTTTTT. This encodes CSARWGVDTGELFF.

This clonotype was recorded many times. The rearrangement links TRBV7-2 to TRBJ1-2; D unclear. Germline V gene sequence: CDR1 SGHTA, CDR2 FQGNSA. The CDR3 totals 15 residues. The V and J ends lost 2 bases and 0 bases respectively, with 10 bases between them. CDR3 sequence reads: CASSLRGPPNYGYTF. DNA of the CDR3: TGTGCCAGCAGCTTACGAGGGCCCCCTAACTATGGCTACACCTTC.

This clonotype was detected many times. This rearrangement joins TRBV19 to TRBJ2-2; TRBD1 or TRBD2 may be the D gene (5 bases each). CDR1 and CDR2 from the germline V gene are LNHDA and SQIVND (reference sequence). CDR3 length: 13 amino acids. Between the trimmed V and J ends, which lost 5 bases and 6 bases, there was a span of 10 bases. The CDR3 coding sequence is TGTGCCAGTAGTTTCGGGGCGGCCGGGGAGCTGTTTTTT. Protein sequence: CASSFGAAGELFF.

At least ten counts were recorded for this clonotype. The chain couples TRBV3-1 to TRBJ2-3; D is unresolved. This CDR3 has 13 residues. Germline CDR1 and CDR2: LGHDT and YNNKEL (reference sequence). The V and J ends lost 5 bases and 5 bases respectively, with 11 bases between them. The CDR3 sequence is CASSEGLVDTQYF. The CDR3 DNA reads TGTGCCAGCAGCGAAGGGCTAGTAGATACGCAGTATTTT.

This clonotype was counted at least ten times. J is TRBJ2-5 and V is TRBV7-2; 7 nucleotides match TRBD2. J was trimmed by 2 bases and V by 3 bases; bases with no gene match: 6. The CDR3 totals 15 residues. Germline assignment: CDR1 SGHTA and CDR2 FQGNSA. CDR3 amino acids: CASSLGGSSQETQYF. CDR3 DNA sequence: TGTGCCAGCAGCTTGGGCGGGAGTTCTCAAGAGACCCAGTACTTC.